This T cell receptor beta chain was identified during a study of T cells after yellow fever vaccination. At least ten counts were recorded for this clonotype. The target antigen is unknown. V lost 3 bases and J lost 7, with 12 bases in between. The CDR3 sequence is 14 residues long. Germline values: CDR1 SGHNT, CDR2 YENEEA. Researchers made TCR cDNA using 5'RACE template switching, and this step added a universal primer site and UMIs. Using its own MiXCR run on the 5' RACE reads, TCRdb lists one record per CDR3 protein. The sample lists approximately 120,000 distinct CDR3 sequences, 7.4% occurring once. Study results and limitations: Primary-vaccination clones mostly resurfaced post-booster (approximately 96% CD4, more than 80% CD8). Abundant contaminating clonotypes from the bulk population could appear in FACS-sorted repertoires.

The sequencing used CD4+ T cells sorted from PBMCs, collected approximately 11 days after the first yellow fever vaccination. This chain joins TRBV11-3 and TRBJ2-2; maybe TRBD2 (6 bases). The sequence was collected from a young man who received the YFV17D yellow fever vaccine. The CDR3 DNA reads as TGTGCCAGCAGCTTGGGGGGTAATGGCGGGGAGCTGTTTTTT. Translated: CASSLGGNGGELFF.